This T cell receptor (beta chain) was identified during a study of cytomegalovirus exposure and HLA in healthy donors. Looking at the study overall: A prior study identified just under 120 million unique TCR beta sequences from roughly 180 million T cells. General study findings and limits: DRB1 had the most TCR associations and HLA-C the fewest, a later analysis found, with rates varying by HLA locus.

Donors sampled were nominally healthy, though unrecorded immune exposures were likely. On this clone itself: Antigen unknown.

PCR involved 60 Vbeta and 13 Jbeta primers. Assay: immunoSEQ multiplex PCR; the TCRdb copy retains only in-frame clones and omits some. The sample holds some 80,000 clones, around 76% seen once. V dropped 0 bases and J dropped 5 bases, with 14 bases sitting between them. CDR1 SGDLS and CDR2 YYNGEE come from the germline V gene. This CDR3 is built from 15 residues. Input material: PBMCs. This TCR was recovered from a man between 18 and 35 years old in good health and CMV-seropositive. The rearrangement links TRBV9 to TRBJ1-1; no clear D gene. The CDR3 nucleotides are TGTGCCAGCAGCGTAGACGGAGGAGTTATAACTGAAGCTTTCTTT. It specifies CASSVDGGVITEAFF.